This TCR beta chain was recorded in a study of blood T cells in healthy people across ages. CDR3 length equals 16 residues. Trimming cost V 4 bases and J 0 bases; bases outside gene matches: 4. Germline CDR1 and CDR2: SGHRS and YFSETQ. Then a second PCR, running roughly 7 to 11 cycles, was carried out with a sample-barcoded 5' primer and a J-beta primer mix. In TCRdb, the 5' RACE reads were re-called with MiXCR into one record per CDR3 protein. The data show fewer than 950,000 distinct CDR3 sequences, less than 70% seen once. At least ten counts were recorded for this clonotype. The receptor's source is a man aged 80 or over in good health. The V and J genes are TRBV5-1 and TRBJ2-5, with 12 nucleotides matching TRBD1. Source material: blood. The CDR3 nucleotides are TGCGCCAGCAGCCCGGGGACAGGGGGCTACCAAGAGACCCAGTACTTC. Residues: CASSPGTGGYQETQYF.